One T cell receptor beta chain is described in this entry. Antigen specificity is unknown. CD45RO-negative, CCR7-selected cells formed the naive CD8 fraction, which excluded terminally differentiated effector memory CD45RA+ cells. These data belong to a study of shared clonotypes between healthy human individuals. Data came from immunoSEQ multiplex PCR; TCRdb stores just in-frame clones and leaves some out. The table records 750,000 to 1,000,000 clones, 80% to 95% of them present only once. The CDR3 totals 11 residues. Looked up from germline, CDR1 is SEHNR and CDR2 is FQNEAQ (reference sequence). Deletions cut 1 base from V and 7 bases from J, with 4 bases between. Findings and limits, study-wide: Naive subsets tended to show greater estimated richness than memory subsets.

The receptor comes from a young man in good health. Material: naive CD8+ T cells sorted from blood. This chain connects TRBV7-9 to TRBJ2-5; D not resolved. CDR3 DNA: TGTGCCAGCAGCTTAGAAGGGACCCAGTACTTC. Translating gives CASSLEGTQYF.